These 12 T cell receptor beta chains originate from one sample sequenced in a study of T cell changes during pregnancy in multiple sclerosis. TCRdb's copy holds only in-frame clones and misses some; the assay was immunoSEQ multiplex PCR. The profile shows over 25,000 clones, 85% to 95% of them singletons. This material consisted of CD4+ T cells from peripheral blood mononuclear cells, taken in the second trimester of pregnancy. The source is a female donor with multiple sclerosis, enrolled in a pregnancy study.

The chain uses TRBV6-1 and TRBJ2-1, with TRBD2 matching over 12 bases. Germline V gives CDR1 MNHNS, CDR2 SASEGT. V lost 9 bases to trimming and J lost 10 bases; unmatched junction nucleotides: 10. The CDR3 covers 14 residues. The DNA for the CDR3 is TGTGCCAGTCGGACTAGCGGGACCCTACAGGAGCAGTTCTTC. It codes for CASRTSGTLQEQFF.

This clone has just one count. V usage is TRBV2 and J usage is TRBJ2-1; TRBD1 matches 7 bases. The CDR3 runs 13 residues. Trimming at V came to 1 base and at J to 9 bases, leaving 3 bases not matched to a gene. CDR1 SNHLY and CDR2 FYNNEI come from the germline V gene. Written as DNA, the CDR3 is TGTGCCAGCAGTGAAGAGGGGACAGCTGAGCAGTTCTTC. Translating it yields CASSEEGTAEQFF.

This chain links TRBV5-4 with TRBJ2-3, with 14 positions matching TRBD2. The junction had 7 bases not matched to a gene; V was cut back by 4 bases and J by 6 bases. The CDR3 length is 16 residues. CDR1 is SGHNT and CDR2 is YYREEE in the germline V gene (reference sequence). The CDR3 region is CASSPGLAGELDTQYF. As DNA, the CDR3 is TGTGCCAGCAGCCCGGGACTAGCGGGAGAGTTGGATACGCAGTATTTT.

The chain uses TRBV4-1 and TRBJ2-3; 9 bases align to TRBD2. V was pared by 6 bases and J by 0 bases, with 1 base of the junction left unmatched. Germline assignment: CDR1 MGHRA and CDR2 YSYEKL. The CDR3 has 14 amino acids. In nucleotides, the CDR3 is TGCGCCAGCAGTCTAGCGGGGAGCACAGATACGCAGTATTTT. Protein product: CASSLAGSTDTQYF.

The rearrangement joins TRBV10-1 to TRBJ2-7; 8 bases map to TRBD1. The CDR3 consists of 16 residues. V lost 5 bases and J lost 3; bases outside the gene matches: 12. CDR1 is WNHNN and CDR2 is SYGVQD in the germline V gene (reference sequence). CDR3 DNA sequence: TGCGCCAGCAGTTGGACAGGGCCCTATCCTGACTACGAGCAGTACTTC. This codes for CASSWTGPYPDYEQYF.

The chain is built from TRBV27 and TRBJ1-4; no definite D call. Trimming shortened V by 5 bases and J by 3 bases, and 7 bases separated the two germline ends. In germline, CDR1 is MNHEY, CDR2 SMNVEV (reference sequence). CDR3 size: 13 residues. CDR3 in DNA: TGTGCCAGCAGTCCTCAGGCTAATGAAAAACTGTTTTTT. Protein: CASSPQANEKLFF.

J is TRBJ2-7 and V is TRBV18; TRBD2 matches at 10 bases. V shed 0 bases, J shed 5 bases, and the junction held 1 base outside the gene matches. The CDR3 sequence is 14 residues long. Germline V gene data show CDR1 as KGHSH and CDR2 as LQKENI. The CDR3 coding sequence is TGTGCCAGCTCACCACCCAGCGGGAGGGACGAGCAGTACTTC. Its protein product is CASSPPSGRDEQYF. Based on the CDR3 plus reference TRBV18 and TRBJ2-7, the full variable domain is NAGVMQNPRHLVRRRGQEARLRCSPMKGHSHVYWYRQLPEEGLKFMVYLQKENIIDESGMPKERFSAEFPKEGPSILRIQQVVRGDSAAYFCASSPPSGRDEQYFGPGTRLTVT.

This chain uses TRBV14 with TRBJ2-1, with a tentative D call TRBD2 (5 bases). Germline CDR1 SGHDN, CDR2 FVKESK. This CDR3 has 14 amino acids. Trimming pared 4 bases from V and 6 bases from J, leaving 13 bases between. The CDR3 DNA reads TGTGCCAGCAGCCGGAACCTAGCAGGCAATGAGCAGTTCTTC. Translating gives CASSRNLAGNEQFF.

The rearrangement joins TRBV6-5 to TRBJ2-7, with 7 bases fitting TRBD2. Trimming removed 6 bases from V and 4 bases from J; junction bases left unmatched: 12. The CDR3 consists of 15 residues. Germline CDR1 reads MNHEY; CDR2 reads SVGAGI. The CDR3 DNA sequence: TGTGCCAGCAGGGGAAGGGGCGCGGGGGATTACGAGCAGTACTTC. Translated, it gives CASRGRGAGDYEQYF.

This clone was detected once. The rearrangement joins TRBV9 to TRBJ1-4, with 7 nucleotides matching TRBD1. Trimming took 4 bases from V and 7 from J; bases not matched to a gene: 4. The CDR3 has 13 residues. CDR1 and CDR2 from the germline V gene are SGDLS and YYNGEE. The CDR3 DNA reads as TGTGCCAGCAGCCCAACAGGGGTTGAAAAACTGTTTTTT. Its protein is CASSPTGVEKLFF. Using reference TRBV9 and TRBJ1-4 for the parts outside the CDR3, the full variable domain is DSGVTQTPKHLITATGQRVTLRCSPRSGDLSVYWYQQSLDQGLQFLIQYYNGEERAKGNILERFSAQQFPDLHSELNLSSLELGDSALYFCASSPTGVEKLFFGSGTQLSVL.

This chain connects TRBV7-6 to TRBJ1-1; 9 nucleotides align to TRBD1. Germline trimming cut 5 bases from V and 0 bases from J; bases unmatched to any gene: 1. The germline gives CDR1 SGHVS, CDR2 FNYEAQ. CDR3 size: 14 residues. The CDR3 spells CASSRDRVNTEAFF. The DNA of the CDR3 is TGTGCCAGCAGCCGGGACAGGGTGAACACTGAAGCTTTCTTT.

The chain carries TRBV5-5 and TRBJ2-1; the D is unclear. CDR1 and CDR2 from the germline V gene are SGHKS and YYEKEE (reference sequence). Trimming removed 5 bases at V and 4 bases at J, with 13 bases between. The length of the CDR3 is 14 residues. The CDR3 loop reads CASRGLGQYNEQFF. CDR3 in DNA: TGTGCCAGCAGGGGCTTAGGCCAGTACAATGAGCAGTTCTTC.